This TCR beta chain was recorded in a study of CD8 T cells in ankylosing spondylitis. For TCR beta, libraries came from quantitative 5'-RACE with molecular barcodes. TCRdb reprocessed the 5' RACE reads with MiXCR, giving one entry per CDR3 protein. The sample includes around 150,000 distinct CDR3 sequences, around 18% of them seen just once. The V end lost 1 base, the J end lost 7 bases, and 10 bases lay between the germline ends. From germline, CDR1 is SGHDN and CDR2 FVKESK. This CDR3 has 13 amino acids. This clonotype was detected ten times or more. The clonotype originates from a male donor with ankylosing spondylitis or in good health (not recorded which). Material: blood, either unsorted or a sorted T cell fraction (not recorded which). The chain recombines TRBV14 with TRBJ1-2, with D possibly matching TRBD1 (6 bases). CDR3 DNA sequence: TGTGCCAGCAGCCAAGCAGGGGTAGGTGGCTACACCTTC. As protein: CASSQAGVGGYTF.